This T cell receptor beta chain derives from a study of cytomegalovirus exposure and HLA in healthy donors (dated by TCRdb to about 2017). About the full investigation: An earlier analysis of under 600 of the donors reported 250 to 350 Gb of sequence data and some 120 million unique TCR beta sequences from roughly 180 million T cells. Among 300 to 500 genotyped donors of the cohort, an average of around 220,000 unique TCR beta nucleotide sequences was sequenced per donor, of which about 18% were non-productive. Class I and class II HLA loci were covered by the typing at four-digit resolution. An early release that covered some 640 HLA-typed donors contained about 300 gigabases of sequencing data and 70 million to 100 million unique TCR sequences. High-throughput TCR immunosequencing, statistical association of individual TCRs with disease status, and machine learning were combined to predict cytomegalovirus infection status. The T cell repertoires of roughly 660 subjects were profiled by immunosequencing and related to cytomegalovirus serostatus. Rather than drawing on any new phenotypic data, the later analysis identified candidate immune exposures from TCR beta sequences and the way those sequences occurred across donors. In addition to the first cohort of around 670 subjects, a separate validation cohort of approximately 110 different subjects was used. In an earlier analysis of over 550 of the donors, high-throughput TCR beta sequencing was used to judge whether each TCR beta V gene segment behaved as functional or pseudogenic. Four or five DR-DQ haplotypes were handled as single units for association and clustering because linkage in the cohort was strong. A later genetic analysis took genome-wide SNP genotypes for 398 of the 666 donors and used that subset as a discovery cohort. A later analysis re-analyzed previously published TCR beta repertoires from roughly 600 donors and added high-resolution HLA genotyping to study TCR occurrence patterns. Of the 350 to 450 genotyped donors, over 70% fell in the genetic ancestry cluster associated with self-reported Caucasian donors. All discovery cohort repertoires had been generated on a single sequencing platform. The study was designed to test whether signatures of past pathogen exposure could be identified by cataloging public T cell receptors. Alongside the repertoire data, information on donor age, sex, ethnicity and CMV serostatus was compiled. The number of typed donors differed by locus: about 620-640 for A, B, C, DRB1 and DQB1; about 520 for DQA1; 606 for DPA1; and roughly 490 for DPB1.

Looking up the germline V gene yields CDR1 KGHSH and CDR2 LQKENI. Reading from cysteine to phenylalanine, the CDR3 counts 15 amino acids. Only the CDR3 region is kept as DNA, spanning 45 bases read in frame from base 1. Trimming costs V 3 bases and J 4 bases, and their ends lie 15 bases apart. The full study reports these points: Three of the identified cytomegalovirus-associated TCR beta chains were confirmed in vitro to be specific for cytomegalovirus antigens. The presence/absence analyses assumed that sequencing depth was roughly uniform across donors, and that assumption may not be true. In a later analysis, the rate of TCR association differed among HLA loci, with DRB1 alleles having the most associated TCRs and HLA-C alleles having the fewest. Immune exposure information for the cohort was limited to CMV serostatus. An earlier analysis of approximately 590 of the donors showed that most TCR beta V segments appeared in productive rearrangements either about 87% or about 30% of the time, which broadly matched IMGT annotations. This cohort had only TCR beta chains sequenced, and the lack of alpha or paired-chain data limited which features could be detected. A cluster of highly shared sequence variants was judged likely to represent a technical artifact of the sequencing pipeline. According to the authors, the approach could potentially be generalized to other disease states and immunological phenotypes. A further reported finding was that TCR beta sequences accurately predicted the HLA-A and HLA-B alleles for most subjects in the first cohort. Correlated functional status among segregating V segments might be attributable to linkage disequilibrium, but an unknown experimental factor could not be ruled out. In a later analysis, some 17,000 TCR beta sequences were associated with specific HLA alleles at a false discovery rate of 0.05. A total of fewer than 200 TCR beta chains were listed by the study as associated with cytomegalovirus. In a later analysis, HLA-associated TCR beta chains showed more clonal expansion and lower generation probabilities than non-associated chains that were equally common. When HLA alleles, especially DR and DQ, strongly co-occurred, TCR associations were difficult to assign to individual alleles. A later genetic analysis associated a missense DCLRE1C variant with V-gene and J-gene trimming of TCR beta chains, and an independent cohort replicated the association. According to a later analysis, most CMV-associated TCR beta chains appeared to be HLA-restricted, and the HLA associations seemed to be driven largely by CMV exposure. Because counts were too low, seventeen rarely observed V segments, including chromosome 9 orphons, were left out of the earlier analysis of several hundred of the donors. Some IMGT-functional V segments, including TRBV6-2 and TRBV6-3, could not be told apart with the 87-base-pair reads, so those segments were excluded. Most TCR sequences were observed very rarely across donors, whereas some public TCRs were present in many individuals. The classifier was reported to diagnose cytomegalovirus status with high specificity and sensitivity in both the original and validation cohorts. In a later analysis, several top co-occurrence clusters were reported to appear linked to parvovirus B19, influenza, CMV and Epstein-Barr virus. Because some donors lacked HLA typing at each locus, the association tests relied only on the typed subset. Compared with the approximately 600-donor mean, donors in an Asian-associated ancestry cluster had fewer N-insertions in productive TCRs, according to a later genetic analysis.

Library preparation was by the immunoSEQ multiplex PCR assay. A mixture of 60 forward primers for TCR Vbeta segments and 13 reverse primers for TCR Jbeta segments was used in the multiplex PCR. The CDR3 region of rearranged TCR beta genes was amplified from genomic DNA with a multiplex PCR assay. The amplified TCR beta libraries were sequenced on the Illumina HiSeq System as 87-base-pair reads. The authors' analysis ran thus. A later analysis counted some 80 million unique TCR beta chains across the 666 repertoires, and some 12 million of these chains were shared by at least two donors. Raw reads were error-corrected and collapsed into unique sequences by a nearest-neighbor algorithm in which closely related sequences were merged to remove PCR and sequencing errors. Alignment of CDR3 sequences to IMGT reference sequences was used to assign V, D and J gene segments. Each retained sequence needed at least a six-nucleotide match to both a V gene segment and a J gene segment. Rearrangements were called productive when the CDR3 lacked stop codons and stayed in frame with V and J; all others were non-productive. CDR3 was defined according to IMGT convention as the region running from the second conserved V-encoded cysteine to the conserved J-encoded phenylalanine. The earlier analysis of about 620 of the donors excluded sequences that lacked an unambiguous match to a single V gene segment. An earlier analysis of 500 to 700 of the donors classified V segments as functional when productive rearrangements were above 56.7% and as segregating when the standard deviation between donors was above 5%. A statistical classification framework was built to diagnose cytomegalovirus status from the catalog of TCR beta chain sequences. A later analysis assigned V and J genes by comparing TCR nucleotide sequences with IMGT/GENE-DB human TR gene sequences. In a later analysis, CDR3 sequences and most-parsimonious VDJ recombination scenarios were assigned using the TCRdist pipeline. In a later analysis, every TCR beta chain was defined by the combination of its CDR3 amino acid sequence and its V-gene family, and reads without a unique V-gene family were dropped. To address suspected cross-contamination and a sequencing artifact, a later analysis removed 592 highly shared, low-generation-probability nucleotide sequences. For each public chain, a later analysis derived a clonal expansion index from normalized ranks of inferred template counts within each repertoire. A later analysis computed generation probabilities with a VDJ recombination model fitted to out-of-frame rearrangements, and checked the results against IGoR. In a later analysis, hypergeometric tests were used to score TCR-TCR, TCR-HLA and TCR-CMV co-occurrence, with a repertoire-size bias correction applied to TCR pairs. False discovery rates were estimated in a later analysis by permuting HLA or CMV assignments 20 times. A later analysis grouped co-occurring TCRs with DBSCAN, adding TCRdist sequence similarity when clustering within HLA-allele-positive subsets. Co-occurrence clustering excluded repertoires with fewer than 30,000 or more than 120,000 public chains, plus five with anomalous nucleotide sharing. TCRdb took this table from immuneACCESS and kept in-frame rearrangements with V and J called. Such tables lack part of the clones; where checked against another copy, unresolved V genes explain under half of the gap, and the rest is unexplained. That table is the source of V, J and clone size, and D and trimming were worked out from the DNA. The sample contains 50,000 to 65,000 clones, more than 70% of them found a single time. The ten largest make up around 27% of the sample.

On this clone: What this receptor recognizes is not known. Per-base quality was not reported, and no clone a single base away is much larger than it.

In total, approximately 690 healthy bone marrow donors made up the cohort. Cohort members were all nominally healthy when sampled, although unrecorded immune exposures were likely present. The donor tested CMV seropositive, placing the donor among the 250 to 300 seropositive members of the cohort. A peripheral blood sample was collected from each donor, and TCR beta sequencing was performed on peripheral blood mononuclear cells. The Qiagen DNeasy Blood Extraction Kit was used to extract genomic DNA from the blood cell samples. This sequence uses TRBV18 and TRBJ1-2; the D gene is perhaps TRBD1, from 6 matching bases. Sequenced input: PBMCs. The clonotype originates from a man in his forties or fifties in good health and CMV-seropositive. The DNA sequence reads TGTGCCAGCTCACCCGAAGCAGGGGAAGGCTATGGCTACACCTTC. Its protein reads: CASSPEAGEGYGYTF.